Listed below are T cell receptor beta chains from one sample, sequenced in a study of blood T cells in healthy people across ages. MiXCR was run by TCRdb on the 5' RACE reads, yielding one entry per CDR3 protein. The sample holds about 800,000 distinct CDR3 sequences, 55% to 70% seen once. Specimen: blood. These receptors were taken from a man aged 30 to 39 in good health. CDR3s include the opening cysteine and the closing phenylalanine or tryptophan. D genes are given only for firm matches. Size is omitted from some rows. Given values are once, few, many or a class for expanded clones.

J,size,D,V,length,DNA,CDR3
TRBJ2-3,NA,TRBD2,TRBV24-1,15,TGTGCCACCAGTGTCTTAGCGGGCGGCACAGATACGCAGTATTTT,CATSVLAGGTDTQYF
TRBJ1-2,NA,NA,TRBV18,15,TGTGCCAGCTCACCGCCACAGGGTGATTTGTATGGCTACACCTTC,CASSPPQGDLYGYTF
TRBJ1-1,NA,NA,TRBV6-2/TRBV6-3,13,TGTGCCAGCAGTGACTCGGCAGGGGCTGAAGCTTTCTTT,CASSDSAGAEAFF
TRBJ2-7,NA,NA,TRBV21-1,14,TGTGCCACCCACCGGGGACAGCCTTCCTACGAGCAGTACTTC,CATHRGQPSYEQYF
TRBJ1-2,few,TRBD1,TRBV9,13,TGTGCCAGCAGCGTCGAACAGGGGGCCCGTTACACCTTC,CASSVEQGARYTF
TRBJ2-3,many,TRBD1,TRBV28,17,TGTGCCAGCAGTTTATGGTGGGACAGGGGGGGTACAGATACGCAGTATTTT,CASSLWWDRGGTDTQYF
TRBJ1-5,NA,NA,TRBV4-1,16,TGCGCCAGCAGCCAAGATCCTGCCTTTAGCAATCAGCCCCAGCATTTT,CASSQDPAFSNQPQHF
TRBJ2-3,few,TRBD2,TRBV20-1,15,TGCAGTGCTGTTAGACTAGCGGAGATCACAGATACGCAGTATTTT,CSAVRLAEITDTQYF
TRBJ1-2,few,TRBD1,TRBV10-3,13,TGTGCCATCAGCGAGGACAGGGTTTATGGCTACACCTTC,CAISEDRVYGYTF
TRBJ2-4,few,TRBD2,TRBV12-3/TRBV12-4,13,TGTGCCAGCAGTGATGGACTAGCGGGAAAGCAGTACTTC,CASSDGLAGKQYF
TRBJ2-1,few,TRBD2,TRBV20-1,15,TGCAGTGCTAGGGGGGAGCGGGGGGCCTACAATGAGCAGTTCTTC,CSARGERGAYNEQFF
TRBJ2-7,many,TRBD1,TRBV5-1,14,TGCGCCAGCAGCTCTCCGGGACAGCATAACGAGCAGTACTTC,CASSSPGQHNEQYF
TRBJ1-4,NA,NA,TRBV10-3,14,TGTGCCATCAGTGAGGGGGTCGATAATGAAAAACTGTTTTTT,CAISEGVDNEKLFF
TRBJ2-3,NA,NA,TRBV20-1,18,TGCAGTGCTAGCGGACAGAACCGGGACCCAGGTGAAACAGATACGCAGTATTTT,CSASGQNRDPGETDTQYF
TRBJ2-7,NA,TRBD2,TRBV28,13,TGTGCCAGTTGGACTAGCGGGTTTGGAGAGCAGTACTTC,CASWTSGFGEQYF
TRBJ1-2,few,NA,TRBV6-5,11,TGTGCCGCCGGGACGGACTATGGCTACACCTTC,CAAGTDYGYTF
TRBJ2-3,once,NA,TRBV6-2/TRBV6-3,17,TGTGCCAGCGGGAGTTATGATACTAGCCCGGGAACAGATACGCAGTATTTT,CASGSYDTSPGTDTQYF
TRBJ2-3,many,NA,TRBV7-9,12,TGTGCCAGCAGTCCCGGTGGAGATACGCAGTATTTT,CASSPGGDTQYF
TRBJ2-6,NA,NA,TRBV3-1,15,TGTGCCAGCAGCCACGAATACCCTGGGGCCAACGTCCTGACTTTC,CASSHEYPGANVLTF
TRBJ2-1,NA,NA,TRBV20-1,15,TGCAGTACTTCAACTTGGGGGAGCTCCTACAATGAGCAGTTCTTC,CSTSTWGSSYNEQFF
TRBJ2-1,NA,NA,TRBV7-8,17,TGTGCCAGCAGCCCTCGTACCGGACAGTACGCAACTAATGAGCAGTTCTTC,CASSPRTGQYATNEQFF
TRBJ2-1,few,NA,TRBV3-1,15,TGTGCCAGCAGTCCTGGACTATTCGTCTACAATGAGCAGTTCTTC,CASSPGLFVYNEQFF
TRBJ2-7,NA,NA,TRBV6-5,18,TGTGCCAGCAGTTACTCGAAATCCCGGGCCTTGGGCCCCTACGAGCAGTACTTC,CASSYSKSRALGPYEQYF
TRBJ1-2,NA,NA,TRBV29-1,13,TGCAGCGTTGAAGGAGGGCTGAACTATGGCTACACCTTC,CSVEGGLNYGYTF
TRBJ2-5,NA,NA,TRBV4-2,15,TGTGCCAGCAGCCCACTGGGGGGGGGCCAAAATGAGCAGTACTTC,CASSPLGGGQNEQYF
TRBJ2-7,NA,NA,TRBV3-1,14,TGTGCCAGCAGCCAAGATCTACAGTTTAGCGAGCAGTACTTC,CASSQDLQFSEQYF
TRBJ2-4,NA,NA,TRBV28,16,TGTGCCAGCAGAACCGACCACAGAGGGGGGGCGGACATTCAGTACTTC,CASRTDHRGGADIQYF
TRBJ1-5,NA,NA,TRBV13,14,TGTGCCAGCGGACACGGGGATAGCAATCAGCCCCAGCATTTT,CASGHGDSNQPQHF
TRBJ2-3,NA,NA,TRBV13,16,TGTGCCAGCAGCCCCCCTCGGGGGAGGCGCGCAGATACGCAGTATTTT,CASSPPRGRRADTQYF
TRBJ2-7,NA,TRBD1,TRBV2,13,TGTGCCAGCGCCGGGACAGACTCCTACGAGCAGTACTTC,CASAGTDSYEQYF
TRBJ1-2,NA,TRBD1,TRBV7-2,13,TGTGCCAGCAGCCTGAACCGGGACAGTGGCTACACCTTC,CASSLNRDSGYTF
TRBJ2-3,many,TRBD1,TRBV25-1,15,TGTGCCAGCAGTGGAGACAGGGGGCTTACAGATACGCAGTATTTT,CASSGDRGLTDTQYF
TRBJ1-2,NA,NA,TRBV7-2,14,TGTGCCAGCAGCTTAGGCGCCAGGGACTATGGCTACACCTTC,CASSLGARDYGYTF
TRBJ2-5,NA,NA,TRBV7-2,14,TGTGCCAGCAGCCCCGCGGTTGCCCAAGAGACCCAGTACTTC,CASSPAVAQETQYF
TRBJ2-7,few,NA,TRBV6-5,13,TGTGCCAGCAGTTACTCGGACAGCTACGAGCAGTACTTC,CASSYSDSYEQYF
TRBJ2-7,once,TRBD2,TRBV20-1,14,TGCAGTGCTTTAGCGGGGGCAAGCTCCTACGAGCAGTACTTC,CSALAGASSYEQYF
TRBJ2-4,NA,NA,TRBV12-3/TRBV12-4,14,TGTGCCAGCAGTTTAGCGGGGAGTAAAAACATTCAGTACTTC,CASSLAGSKNIQYF